Below are 21 T cell receptor beta chains sequenced from a single sample in a study of Graves' ophthalmopathy and Graves' hyperthyroidism. RNA transcripts were the source from which TCR beta CDR3 regions were amplified. The first round was an RT-PCR with HTBI primers, and the second round was a multiplex PCR. Each CDR3 protein is one row after TCRdb ran MiXCR on the multiplex PCR reads. The repertoire has 900,000 to 1,200,000 distinct CDR3 sequences, about 36% of them found once; the top ten carry roughly 11%. Sequencing input: peripheral blood or thyroid tissue (not recorded which). These receptor sequences come from an adult man with Graves' hyperthyroidism.

This clonotype was seen only once. The chain is built from TRBV2 and TRBJ1-2; D possibly corresponds to TRBD1 (5 bases). Trimming stripped 3 bases from V and 3 bases from J, with 14 bases between. Germline CDR1 reads SNHLY; CDR2 reads FYNNEI. CDR3 length: 15 residues. CDR3 loop: CASSDRDSIDYGYTF. Written as DNA, the CDR3 is TGTGCCAGCAGTGACAGGGACTCTATCGACTATGGCTACACCTTC.

This clonotype appeared a few times. V is TRBV2 and J is TRBJ1-1; D remains ambiguous. CDR3 length equals 14 residues. Trimming left V 5 bases short and J 5 bases short, with 15 bases between. Per germline, CDR1 SNHLY and CDR2 FYNNEI. The CDR3 DNA follows: TGTGCCAGCAGTCGGGATGGGGATCGGACTGAAGCTTTCTTT. Its protein product is CASSRDGDRTEAFF.

The table lists this clonotype with many counts. J is TRBJ2-2 and V is TRBV19; no firm D call. This CDR3 is built from 17 residues. The V gene lost 2 bases and the J gene lost 3 bases, with 16 bases spanning the gap. CDR1 is LNHDA, CDR2 SQIVND, per germline (reference sequence). The CDR3 is CASSIRGRRTYTGELFF. The CDR3 nucleotides are TGTGCCAGTAGTATACGAGGACGGCGGACGTACACCGGGGAGCTGTTTTTT.

The chain carries TRBV15 and TRBJ2-7; weak D call: TRBD2 (6 bases). The CDR3 loop spans 17 amino acids. The germline CDR1 and CDR2 sequences are LNHNV and YYDKDF (reference sequence). Between the trimmed V and J ends, which lost 0 bases and 0 bases, there was a span of 15 bases. This CDR3 is CATSRDSAGTFSYEQYF. The CDR3 DNA is TGTGCCACCAGCAGAGATAGTGCGGGAACCTTCTCCTACGAGCAGTACTTC.

The chain joins TRBV5-1 to TRBJ2-1; possibly TRBD1 for D (5 bases). The germline CDR1 and CDR2 sequences are SGHRS and YFSETQ. Between the trimmed V and J ends, which lost 0 bases and 9 bases, there was a span of 13 bases. The CDR3 is made up of 14 amino acids. CDR3 nucleotide sequence: TGCGCCAGCAGCTTGGTGCAGGGTCGGAGTGAGCAGTTCTTC. Protein: CASSLVQGRSEQFF.

This clonotype was detected a few times. The DNA of the CDR3 is TGCGCCAGCAGCGCACGGGGGCGATTCACTGAAGCTTTCTTT. It yields the protein CASSARGRFTEAFF. V is TRBV5-1 and J is TRBJ1-1; TRBD1 is a possible D gene (6 bases). Germline values: CDR1 SGHRS, CDR2 YFSETQ. The CDR3 contains 14 residues. V shed 4 bases and J shed 4 bases, with 14 bases lying between them.

The chain has TRBV20-1 and TRBJ1-3, with D possibly TRBD1 on 5 matching bases. The germline V gene encodes CDR1 DFQATT and CDR2 SNEGSKA (reference sequence). V lost 2 bases and J lost 7, with 12 bases in between. CDR3 size: 13 residues. Here the CDR3 DNA reads TGCAGTGCTAGATCCGGGGCTATGAACACCATATATTTT. It translates to CSARSGAMNTIYF.

Concerning this clonotype: A much larger clone sits a single nucleotide away, making a read error possible. The chain uses TRBV20-1 and TRBJ2-5; 8 nucleotides line up with TRBD2. Trimming cost V 3 bases and J 7 bases; bases outside gene matches: 13. The CDR3 consists of 15 residues. Germline loops: CDR1 DFQATT, CDR2 SNEGSKA (reference sequence). CDR3 DNA sequence: TGCAGTGCTAGCGGGAGGGCCATCCCAGCGGGGACCCAGTACTTC. Encoded protein: CSASGRAIPAGTQYF.

This clonotype was found once. This chain connects TRBV20-1 to TRBJ1-2; 7 bases line up with TRBD1. Germline loops: CDR1 DFQATT, CDR2 SNEGSKA (reference sequence). J was trimmed by 8 bases and V by 2 bases; bases with no gene match: 8. CDR3 length: 13 amino acids. The chain's CDR3 is CSARKTGTTGYTF. CDR3 DNA: TGCAGTGCTAGAAAGACAGGGACAACGGGCTACACCTTC.

In this sample, this clonotype turned up many times. This sequence joins TRBV11-2 and TRBJ1-1, with TRBD1 as a possible D gene (5 bases). Per the germline V gene, CDR1 is SGHAT and CDR2 is FQNNGV. The CDR3 has 13 residues. Trimming shortened V by 6 bases and J by 5 bases, and 13 bases separated the two germline ends. The CDR3 region has the DNA TGTGCCAGCAGACAGGTGATAAGAACTGAAGCTTTCTTT. Protein: CASRQVIRTEAFF.

Ten or more counts support this clonotype. The rearrangement joins TRBV13 to TRBJ1-1; D is uncertain. Germline CDR1 PRHDT, CDR2 FYEKMQ (reference sequence). CDR3 size: 15 residues. Trimming took 0 bases from V and 0 from J, leaving 8 bases between them. DNA of the CDR3: TGTGCCAGCAGCTTAGGGGGCAGTGTGAACACTGAAGCTTTCTTT. Amino acid sequence: CASSLGGSVNTEAFF.

The rearrangement links TRBV4-2 to TRBJ1-5; possible D gene TRBD1, 6 bases. V was shortened by 0 bases and J by 4 bases, with 10 bases between the two germline ends. The V gene's germline CDR1 is LGHNA and CDR2 YNFKEQ. The CDR3 has 15 amino acids. CDR3 nucleotide sequence: TGTGCCAGCAGCCAAGAAGGGGGATGGAATCAGCCCCAGCATTTT. This codes for CASSQEGGWNQPQHF.

This clonotype is a singleton in its sample. Possible read error: a much larger clone is one base away. The V and J genes are TRBV19 and TRBJ1-5; weak D call: TRBD1 (5 bases). The CDR3 has 14 amino acids. The germline V gene encodes CDR1 LNHDA and CDR2 SQIVND (reference sequence). The CDR3 spells CASSIREVNQPRHF. The CDR3 bases are TGTGCCAGTAGTATCAGGGAGGTAAATCAGCCCCGGCATTTT.

To note about this clonotype: The junction does not match germline at one end; this may be a read error. This chain connects TRBV10-2 to TRBJ2-7; weak D call: TRBD2 (6 bases). This CDR3 comprises 10 residues. Germline CDR1 is WSHSY and CDR2 is SAAADI. In DNA, the CDR3 is TGCGCCACAGGGAGGAACGCGTGGAAATTC. It encodes CATGRNAWKF.

This clonotype was recorded at least ten times. The chain carries TRBV7-9 and TRBJ1-1; D might be TRBD1 (5 bases). CDR1 is SEHNR and CDR2 is FQNEAQ in the germline V gene (reference sequence). Trimming shortened V by 3 bases and J by 4 bases, and 12 bases separated the two germline ends. The CDR3 totals 14 residues. CDR3 protein: CASSFQGFGTEAFF. CDR3 DNA sequence: TGTGCCAGCAGCTTCCAGGGTTTTGGCACTGAAGCTTTCTTT.

In its sample, this clonotype was seen many times. J is TRBJ2-2 and V is TRBV10-1; TRBD1 matches 7 bases. The germline gives CDR1 WNHNN, CDR2 SYGVQD (reference sequence). V lost 3 bases and J lost 4; bases outside the gene matches: 8. The CDR3 covers 16 residues. The CDR3 here is CASSERTGPSTGELFF. The CDR3 DNA reads as TGCGCCAGCAGTGAAAGGACAGGCCCGAGCACCGGGGAGCTGTTTTTT.

This clonotype was seen at least ten times. The chain combines TRBV7-2 with TRBJ1-5; D is uncertain. V lost 1 base and J lost 10, with 11 bases in between. CDR3 length equals 13 residues. Germline assignment: CDR1 SGHTA and CDR2 FQGNSA. The CDR3 reads CASSLEERVPQHF. DNA for the CDR3: TGTGCCAGCAGCTTAGAGGAGCGCGTACCCCAGCATTTT.

This clonotype occurred many times. The gene calls are TRBV5-1 and TRBJ2-7; weak D call: TRBD1 (6 bases). The germline CDR1 and CDR2 sequences are SGHRS and YFSETQ. The CDR3 covers 13 residues. V lost 5 bases and J 0 bases, leaving 9 bases between the germline ends. CDR3 residues: CASRGTSSYEQYF. Written as DNA, the CDR3 is TGCGCCAGCAGGGGGACATCCTCCTACGAGCAGTACTTC.

The chain uses TRBV9 and TRBJ2-7, with 11 bases lining up with TRBD1. V shed 7 bases, J shed 1 base, and the junction held 4 bases outside the gene matches. Germline V gives CDR1 SGDLS, CDR2 YYNGEE. CDR3 size: 14 residues. CDR3 sequence: CASAGQGASYEQYF. The CDR3 region has the DNA TGTGCCAGCGCAGGACAGGGGGCTTCCTACGAGCAGTACTTC.

The CDR3 nucleotides are TGTGCCAGCAGGGGGGGGCAGTTGGTCCACGAGCAGTACTTC. Protein product: CASRGGQLVHEQYF. The J gene is TRBJ2-7, the V gene TRBV11-2, with D possibly matching TRBD2 (7 bases). The CDR3 consists of 14 residues. CDR1 is SGHAT and CDR2 is FQNNGV in the germline V gene. The V end lost 6 bases, the J end lost 5 bases, and 17 bases lay between the germline ends. Variable domain in full (rest from reference TRBV11-2 and TRBJ2-7): EAGVAQSPRYKIIEKRQSVAFWCNPISGHATLYWYQQILGQGPKLLIQFQNNGVVDDSQLPKDRFSAERLKGVDSTLKIQPAKLEDSAVYLCASRGGQLVHEQYFGPGTRLTVT.

The chain uses TRBV5-4 and TRBJ1-2, with D maybe TRBD1 (5 bases). The V end lost 1 base, the J end lost 1 base, and 17 bases lay between the germline ends. The CDR3 loop spans 17 amino acids. Germline V CDR1 and CDR2: SGHNT, YYREEE (reference sequence). CDR3 sequence reads: CASSLSRGSQFNYGYTF. The CDR3 DNA follows: TGTGCCAGCAGCTTGTCACGGGGGTCCCAGTTTAACTATGGCTACACCTTC.